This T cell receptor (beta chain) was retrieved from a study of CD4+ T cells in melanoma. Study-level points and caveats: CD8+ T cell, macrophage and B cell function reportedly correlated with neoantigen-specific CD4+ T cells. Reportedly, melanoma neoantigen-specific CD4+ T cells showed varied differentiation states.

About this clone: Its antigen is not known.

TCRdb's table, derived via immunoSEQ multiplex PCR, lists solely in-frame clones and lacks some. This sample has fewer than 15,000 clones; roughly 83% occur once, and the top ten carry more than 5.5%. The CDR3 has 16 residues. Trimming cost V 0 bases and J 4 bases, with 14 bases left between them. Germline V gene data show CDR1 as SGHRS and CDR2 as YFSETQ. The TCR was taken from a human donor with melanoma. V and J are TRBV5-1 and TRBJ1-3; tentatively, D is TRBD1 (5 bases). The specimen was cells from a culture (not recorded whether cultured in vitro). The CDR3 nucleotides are TGCGCCAGCAGCTTGGTATCTGGGGCTCTAGGAAACACCATATATTTT. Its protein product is CASSLVSGALGNTIYF. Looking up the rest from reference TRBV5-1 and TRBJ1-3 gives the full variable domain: KAGVTQTPRYLIKTRGQQVTLSCSPISGHRSVSWYQQTPGQGLQFLFEYFSETQRNKGNFPGRFSGRQFSNSRSEMNVSTLELGDSALYLCASSLVSGALGNTIYFGEGSWLTVV.